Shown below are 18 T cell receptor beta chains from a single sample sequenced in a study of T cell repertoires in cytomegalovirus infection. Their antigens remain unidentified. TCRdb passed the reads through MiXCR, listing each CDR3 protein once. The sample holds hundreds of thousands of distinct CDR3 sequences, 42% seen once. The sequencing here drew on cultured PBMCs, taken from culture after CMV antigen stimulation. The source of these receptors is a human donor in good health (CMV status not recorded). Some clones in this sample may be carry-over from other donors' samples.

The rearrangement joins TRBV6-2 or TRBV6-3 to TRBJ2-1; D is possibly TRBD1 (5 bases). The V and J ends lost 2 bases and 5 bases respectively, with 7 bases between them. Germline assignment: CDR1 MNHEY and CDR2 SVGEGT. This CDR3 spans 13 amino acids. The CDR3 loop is CASSYQGNNEQFF. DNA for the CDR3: TGTGCCAGCAGTTACCAGGGAAACAATGAGCAGTTCTTC.

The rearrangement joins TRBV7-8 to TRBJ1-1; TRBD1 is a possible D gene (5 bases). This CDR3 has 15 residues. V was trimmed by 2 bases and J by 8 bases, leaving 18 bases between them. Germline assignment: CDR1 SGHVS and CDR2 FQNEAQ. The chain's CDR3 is CASSLLAGRPDEAFF. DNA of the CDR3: TGTGCCAGCAGCTTATTAGCAGGGCGGCCCGACGAAGCTTTCTTT. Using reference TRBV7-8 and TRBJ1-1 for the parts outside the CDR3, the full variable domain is GAGVSQSPRYKVAKRGQDVALRCDPISGHVSLFWYQQALGQGPEFLTYFQNEAQLDKSGLPSDRFFAERPEGSVSTLKIQRTQQEDSAVYLCASSLLAGRPDEAFFGQGTRLTVV.

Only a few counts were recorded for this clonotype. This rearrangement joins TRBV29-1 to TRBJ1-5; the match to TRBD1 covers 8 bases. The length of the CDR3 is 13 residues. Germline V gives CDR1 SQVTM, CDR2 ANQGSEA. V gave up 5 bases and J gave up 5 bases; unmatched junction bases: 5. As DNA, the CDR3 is TGCAGCGTTACGGACAGGGATGATCAGCCCCAGCATTTT. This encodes CSVTDRDDQPQHF.

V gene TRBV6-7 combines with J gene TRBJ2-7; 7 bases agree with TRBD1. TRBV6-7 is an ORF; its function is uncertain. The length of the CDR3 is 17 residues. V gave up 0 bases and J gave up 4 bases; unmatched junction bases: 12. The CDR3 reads CASSYSGDSLRGYEQYF. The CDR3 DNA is TGTGCCAGCAGTTACTCAGGGGACAGCCTCAGGGGGTACGAGCAGTACTTC.

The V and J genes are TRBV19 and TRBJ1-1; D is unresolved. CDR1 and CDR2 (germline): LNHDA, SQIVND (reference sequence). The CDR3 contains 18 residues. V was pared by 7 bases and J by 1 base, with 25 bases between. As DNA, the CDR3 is TGTGCCAGTAAAGGGAAGGCGAAGGTTTTAGCCCAGAACACTGAAGCTTTCTTT. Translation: CASKGKAKVLAQNTEAFF.

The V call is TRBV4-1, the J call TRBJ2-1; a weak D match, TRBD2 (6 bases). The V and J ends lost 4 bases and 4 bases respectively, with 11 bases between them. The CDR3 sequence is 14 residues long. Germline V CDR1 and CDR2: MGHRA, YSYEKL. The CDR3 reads CASSPRDSYNEQFF. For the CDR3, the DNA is TGCGCCAGCAGCCCCAGGGACTCTTACAATGAGCAGTTCTTC.

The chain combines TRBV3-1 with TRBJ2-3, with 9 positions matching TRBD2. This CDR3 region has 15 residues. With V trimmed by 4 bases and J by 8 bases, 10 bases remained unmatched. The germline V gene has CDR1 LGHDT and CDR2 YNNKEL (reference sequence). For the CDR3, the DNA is TGTGCCAGCAGCCTCCCAGGGACTAGCTCGGGTACGCAGTATTTT. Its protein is CASSLPGTSSGTQYF.

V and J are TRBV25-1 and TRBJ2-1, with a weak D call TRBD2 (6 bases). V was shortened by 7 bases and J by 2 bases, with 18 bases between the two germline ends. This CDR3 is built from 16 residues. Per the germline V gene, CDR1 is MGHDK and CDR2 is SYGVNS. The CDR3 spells CASISSEGVAYNEQFF. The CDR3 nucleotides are TGTGCCAGCATCAGTTCGGAGGGAGTCGCCTACAATGAGCAGTTCTTC.

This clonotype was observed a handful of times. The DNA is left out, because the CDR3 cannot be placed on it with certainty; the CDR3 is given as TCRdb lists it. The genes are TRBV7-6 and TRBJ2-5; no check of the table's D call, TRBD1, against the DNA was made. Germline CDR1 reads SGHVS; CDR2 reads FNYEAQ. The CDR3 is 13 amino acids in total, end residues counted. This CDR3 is CASSFRARETQYF.

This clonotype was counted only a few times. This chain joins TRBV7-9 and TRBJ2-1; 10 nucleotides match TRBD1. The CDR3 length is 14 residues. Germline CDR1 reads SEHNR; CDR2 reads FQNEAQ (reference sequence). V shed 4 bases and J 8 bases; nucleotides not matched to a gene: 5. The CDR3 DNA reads TGTGCCAGCAGCTCTCGGGACAGGGGACATGAGCAGTTCTTC. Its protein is CASSSRDRGHEQFF.

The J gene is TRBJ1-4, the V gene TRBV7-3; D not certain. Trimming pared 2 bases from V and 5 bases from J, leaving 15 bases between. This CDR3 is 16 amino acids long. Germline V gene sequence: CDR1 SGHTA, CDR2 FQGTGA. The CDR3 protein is CASSLVEGPLNEKLFF. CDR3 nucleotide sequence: TGTGCCAGCAGCTTAGTGGAAGGACCGCTAAATGAAAAACTGTTTTTT.

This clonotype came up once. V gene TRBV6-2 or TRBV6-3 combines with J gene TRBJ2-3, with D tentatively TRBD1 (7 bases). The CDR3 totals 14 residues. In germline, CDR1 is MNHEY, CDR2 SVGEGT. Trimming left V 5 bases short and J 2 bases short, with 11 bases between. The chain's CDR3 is CASSQGGVTDTQYF. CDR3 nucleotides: TGTGCCAGCAGTCAGGGGGGAGTCACAGATACGCAGTATTTT.

CDR3 in DNA: TGCGCCAGCAGCCGCTTCCTAGCGGGGGTAGGAAATGAGCAGTTCTTC. Encoded protein: CASSRFLAGVGNEQFF. V and J are TRBV4-1 and TRBJ2-1, with 10 bases fitting TRBD2. V lost 4 bases to trimming and J lost 7 bases; unmatched junction nucleotides: 10. Per germline, CDR1 MGHRA and CDR2 YSYEKL. This CDR3 region has 16 residues.

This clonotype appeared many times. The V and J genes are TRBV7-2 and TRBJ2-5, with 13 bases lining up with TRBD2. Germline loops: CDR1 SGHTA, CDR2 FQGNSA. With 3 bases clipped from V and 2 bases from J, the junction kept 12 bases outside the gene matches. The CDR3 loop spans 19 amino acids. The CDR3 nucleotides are TGTGCCAGCAGCTTGCGGACTAGCGGGAGTGGGCTGGGTCAAGAGACCCAGTACTTC. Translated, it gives CASSLRTSGSGLGQETQYF. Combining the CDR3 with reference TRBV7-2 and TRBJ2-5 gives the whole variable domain GAGVSQSPSNKVTEKGKDVELRCDPISGHTALYWYRQSLGQGLEFLIYFQGNSAPDKSGLPSDRFSAERTGGSVSTLTIQRTQQEDSAVYLCASSLRTSGSGLGQETQYFGPGTRLLVL.

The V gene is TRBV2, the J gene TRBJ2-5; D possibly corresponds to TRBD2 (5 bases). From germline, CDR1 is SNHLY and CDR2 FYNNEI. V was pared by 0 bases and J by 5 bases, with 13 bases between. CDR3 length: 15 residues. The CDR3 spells CASSEARRTLETQYF. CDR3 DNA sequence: TGTGCCAGCAGTGAAGCGCGCAGGACTCTTGAGACCCAGTACTTC.

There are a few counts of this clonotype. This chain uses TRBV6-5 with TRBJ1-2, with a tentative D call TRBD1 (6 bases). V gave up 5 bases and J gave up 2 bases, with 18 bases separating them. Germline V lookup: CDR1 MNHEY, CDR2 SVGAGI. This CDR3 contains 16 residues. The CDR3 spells CASSPAGGGRNYGYTF. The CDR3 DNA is TGTGCCAGCAGTCCCGCCGGGGGGGGGCGGAACTATGGCTACACCTTC.

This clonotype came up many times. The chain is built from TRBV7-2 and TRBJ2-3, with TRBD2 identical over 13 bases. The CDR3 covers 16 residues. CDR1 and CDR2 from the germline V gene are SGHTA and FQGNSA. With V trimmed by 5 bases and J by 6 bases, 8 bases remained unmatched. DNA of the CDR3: TGTGCCAGCAGCCCACGGACTAGCGGGAGTGAGGATACGCAGTATTTT. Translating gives CASSPRTSGSEDTQYF.

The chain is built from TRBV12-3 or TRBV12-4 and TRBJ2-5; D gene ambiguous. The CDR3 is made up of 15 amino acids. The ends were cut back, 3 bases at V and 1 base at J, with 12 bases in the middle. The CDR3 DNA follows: TGTGCCAGCAGTTTTCCCAGGAACCGCCAAGAGACCCAGTACTTC. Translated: CASSFPRNRQETQYF.